The sample holds a few counts of the clone carrying this T cell receptor (beta chain). Its antigen is unknown. These data are taken from a study of identical twins. One entry per CDR3 protein results from TCRdb running MiXCR on the 5' RACE reads. This table has 1.5 million to 2 million distinct CDR3 sequences, about 32% appearing once. Study conclusions and caveats: Partly confounded zero-insertion analyses could result from invariant MAIT and iNKT cells. With abundant cord blood beta clonotypes, insertions were fewer; memory repertoires showed no such pattern. Twins' surplus sharing was weaker for beta out-of-frame sequences.

Healthy Caucasian donors formed the entire cohort. The sample taken for sequencing was cord blood. This TCR derives from a newborn girl in good health.

CDR3 coding DNA: TGCAGCGTTGTTGCAGGGCCGTTCAATGAGCAGTTCTTC. Encoded protein: CSVVAGPFNEQFF. The V call is TRBV29-1, the J call TRBJ2-1; maybe TRBD1 (5 bases). The germline V gene encodes CDR1 SQVTM and CDR2 ANQGSEA. This CDR3 contains 13 residues. Trimming left V 4 bases short and J 6 bases short, with 13 bases between.